One and the same sample provided the 27 T cell receptor beta chains below, sequenced in a study of graft-versus-host responses after intestinal transplantation. No antigen is known for these receptors. Repertoires were generated with immunoSEQ multiplex PCR, while TCRdb's copy carries only in-frame clones and drops some. The data hold some 76,000 clones, with around 87% observed a single time. The source material was unstimulated CD8+ T cells sorted from spleen or lymph node cells, sampled before transplant. Source of these receptors: a human donor who was the organ donor for an intestinal transplant.

This chain links TRBV2 with TRBJ2-5, with TRBD1 as a possible D gene (6 bases). CDR1 is SNHLY, CDR2 FYNNEI, per germline. The CDR3 is made up of 15 amino acids. V was pared by 1 base and J by 5 bases, with 14 bases between. The CDR3 here is CASSEGGRGWETQYF. CDR3 bases: TGTGCCAGCAGTGAAGGGGGCAGGGGATGGGAGACCCAGTACTTC.

The V call is TRBV19, the J call TRBJ2-7; D is perhaps TRBD1 (5 bases). This CDR3 has 15 residues. Germline V gene sequence: CDR1 LNHDA, CDR2 SQIVND (reference sequence). Trimming took 5 bases from V and 3 from J, leaving 17 bases between them. CDR3 in DNA: TGTGCCAGTAGTCCCCAAAATGACAGTAGCTACGAGCAGTACTTC. Translation gives CASSPQNDSSYEQYF.

This chain joins TRBV4-1 and TRBJ2-1; 8 bases are a match to TRBD2. Germline V CDR1 and CDR2: MGHRA, YSYEKL. CDR3 size: 16 residues. V gave up 0 bases and J gave up 7 bases; unmatched junction bases: 8. The CDR3 DNA sequence: TGCGCCAGCAGCCAAGAATCGGGGGGGCTTGGGAATGAGCAGTTCTTC. It translates to CASSQESGGLGNEQFF.

This clone has only one observation. The chain uses TRBV10-2 and TRBJ1-6; TRBD1 might be the D (5 bases). CDR1 is WSHSY and CDR2 is SAAADI in the germline V gene. CDR3 size: 16 residues. Trimming removed 6 bases at V and 3 bases at J, with 15 bases between. CDR3 in DNA: TGCGCCAGCAGCGAGCGGGGGGGGGTCTATAATTCACCCCTCCACTTT. Protein sequence: CASSERGGVYNSPLHF.

The genes are TRBV4-2 and TRBJ2-2; D not resolved. This CDR3 contains 12 residues. Germline assignment: CDR1 LGHNA and CDR2 YNFKEQ. V was cut by 7 bases and J by 3 bases, with 6 bases left in between. CDR3 protein: CASTTHTGELFF. In nucleotides, the CDR3 is TGTGCCAGCACCACTCACACCGGGGAGCTGTTTTTT.

The J gene is TRBJ2-1, the V gene TRBV6-1; 11 nucleotides align to TRBD1. Per the germline V gene, CDR1 is MNHNS and CDR2 is SASEGT. The CDR3 is made up of 17 amino acids. Unmatched junction bases numbered 5, after V lost 2 bases and J lost 2 bases. The CDR3 nucleotides read TGTGCCAGCAGTGAACCTGGGACAGGGGGAACCTACAATGAGCAGTTCTTC. Its protein is CASSEPGTGGTYNEQFF.

The chain combines TRBV27 with TRBJ2-7; TRBD2 agrees at 11 bases. Unmatched junction bases numbered 3, after V lost 5 bases and J lost 3 bases. Per the germline V gene, CDR1 is MNHEY and CDR2 is SMNVEV (reference sequence). CDR3 length: 14 residues. DNA of the CDR3: TGTGCCAGCAGTAGTCTAGCGGGGGGCTACGAGCAGTACTTC. It yields the protein CASSSLAGGYEQYF.

V gene TRBV7-9 combines with J gene TRBJ1-1; tentative D call: TRBD1 (6 bases). Trimming removed 2 bases from V and 1 base from J, with 23 bases in between. The CDR3 length is 19 residues. Germline CDR1 SEHNR, CDR2 FQNEAQ (reference sequence). In DNA form, the CDR3 reads TGTGCCAGCAGCTTACTCGATCGGAGTGAGGGGGGAGGGAACACTGAAGCTTTCTTT. This codes for CASSLLDRSEGGGNTEAFF.

The V call is TRBV7-9, the J call TRBJ2-1, with D possibly matching TRBD2 (6 bases). The CDR3 length is 16 residues. Germline V CDR1 and CDR2: SEHNR, FQNEAQ (reference sequence). Trimming pared 5 bases from V and 0 bases from J, leaving 14 bases between. The CDR3 protein is CASSTGGPSSYNEQFF. The DNA for the CDR3 is TGTGCCAGCAGCACCGGGGGACCTAGCTCCTACAATGAGCAGTTCTTC.

V gene TRBV9 combines with J gene TRBJ2-3; 11 nucleotides agree with TRBD2. With 4 bases clipped from V and 2 bases from J, the junction kept 6 bases outside the gene matches. Germline-derived CDR1 and CDR2 are SGDLS and YYNGEE. CDR3 length equals 16 residues. The CDR3 is CASSITSGGFTDTQYF. Here the CDR3 DNA reads TGTGCCAGCAGCATTACTAGCGGGGGCTTCACAGATACGCAGTATTTT. The variable domain in full, completed from reference TRBV9 and TRBJ2-3, reads DSGVTQTPKHLITATGQRVTLRCSPRSGDLSVYWYQQSLDQGLQFLIQYYNGEERAKGNILERFSAQQFPDLHSELNLSSLELGDSALYFCASSITSGGFTDTQYFGPGTRLTVL.

The chain uses TRBV5-1 and TRBJ2-1; weak D call: TRBD1 (6 bases). V lost 4 bases and J lost 1, with 18 bases in between. Germline V CDR1 and CDR2: SGHRS, YFSETQ. This CDR3 is built from 17 residues. Here the CDR3 DNA reads TGCGCCAGCAGCCCGGACAGCCTGCTACCTTCCTACAATGAGCAGTTCTTC. Protein: CASSPDSLLPSYNEQFF.

The chain joins TRBV11-2 to TRBJ1-1, with 7 bases lining up with TRBD1. After removal of 5 bases from V and 10 bases from J, the junction contained 16 bases not matched to a gene. The germline V gene encodes CDR1 SGHAT and CDR2 FQNNGV. This CDR3 spans 15 amino acids. The CDR3 region has the DNA TGTGCCAGCAGCCCACAGCTGGGACCGAGGACAGGAGCTTTCTTT. It translates to CASSPQLGPRTGAFF.

This sequence joins TRBV10-2 and TRBJ2-2; tentatively, D is TRBD2 (5 bases). This CDR3 contains 15 residues. Germline CDR1 WSHSY, CDR2 SAAADI. V lost 2 bases and J lost 3, with 10 bases in between. The CDR3, as DNA: TGCGCCAGCAGTGAGCGGCGGACTGACACCGGGGAGCTGTTTTTT. Translated: CASSERRTDTGELFF.

This clone came up once. The genes are TRBV4-1 and TRBJ2-7; TRBD2 aligns across 7 bases. Germline-derived CDR1 and CDR2 are MGHRA and YSYEKL. Unmatched junction bases numbered 12, after V lost 4 bases and J lost 0 bases. The length of the CDR3 is 17 residues. The DNA for the CDR3 is TGCGCCAGCAGCCCCCGTGGGAGGGGAGGGAGCTCCTACGAGCAGTACTTC. It yields the protein CASSPRGRGGSSYEQYF.

This clone showed up just once. The rearrangement links TRBV9 to TRBJ2-7; D possibly corresponds to TRBD2 (5 bases). Trimming stripped 0 bases from V and 7 bases from J, with 11 bases between. The CDR3 is made up of 13 amino acids. Per the germline V gene, CDR1 is SGDLS and CDR2 is YYNGEE. The CDR3 region is CASSVGTSNEQYF. CDR3 DNA: TGTGCCAGCAGCGTAGGGACTTCGAATGAGCAGTACTTC.

The rearrangement links TRBV28 to TRBJ2-5, with no clear D. V lost 2 bases and J 4 bases, leaving 8 bases between the germline ends. The CDR3 has 13 amino acids. CDR1 and CDR2 (germline): MDHEN, SYDVKM. Written as DNA, the CDR3 is TGTGCCAGCAGTTTAGGATCTCCAGAGACCCAGTACTTC. This sequence encodes CASSLGSPETQYF. The entire variable domain, with the rest obtained from reference TRBV28 and TRBJ2-5, is as follows: DVKVTQSSRYLVKRTGEKVFLECVQDMDHENMFWYRQDPGLGLRLIYFSYDVKMKEKGDIPEGYSVSREKKERFSLILESASTNQTSMYLCASSLGSPETQYFGPGTRLLVL.

V usage is TRBV9 and J usage is TRBJ1-1, with D unclear. V gave up 4 bases and J gave up 4 bases, with 14 bases separating them. The V gene's germline CDR1 is SGDLS and CDR2 YYNGEE. This CDR3 is built from 14 residues. Here the CDR3 DNA reads TGTGCCAGCAGCCCCGCCCCGCAGAGCACTGAAGCTTTCTTT. Its translation is CASSPAPQSTEAFF. Full variable domain (rest looked up from reference TRBV9 and TRBJ1-1): DSGVTQTPKHLITATGQRVTLRCSPRSGDLSVYWYQQSLDQGLQFLIQYYNGEERAKGNILERFSAQQFPDLHSELNLSSLELGDSALYFCASSPAPQSTEAFFGQGTRLTVV.

The V call is TRBV28, the J call TRBJ1-2, with no clear D. Per germline, CDR1 MDHEN and CDR2 SYDVKM. Trimming shortened V by 5 bases and J by 5 bases, and 21 bases separated the two germline ends. The CDR3 length is 16 residues. The CDR3 region has the DNA TGTGCCAGCAGTCCCATAGAGATCGCAGGTTATTATGGCTACACCTTC. Translation: CASSPIEIAGYYGYTF.

The chain combines TRBV4-1 with TRBJ1-3; no clear D gene. Trimming pared 2 bases from V and 5 bases from J, leaving 7 bases between. Germline V gives CDR1 MGHRA, CDR2 YSYEKL. CDR3 size: 13 residues. The CDR3 DNA reads as TGCGCCAGCAGCCAACTGTCCCGAAACACCATATATTTT. Protein product: CASSQLSRNTIYF.

The J gene is TRBJ1-1, the V gene TRBV14, with unresolved D. The CDR3 extends over 15 amino acids. V shed 4 bases and J shed 5 bases, with 17 bases lying between them. CDR1 and CDR2 from the germline V gene are SGHDN and FVKESK. The CDR3 coding sequence is TGTGCCAGCAGCCGCATCGACACGGGTGGGACTGAAGCTTTCTTT. It is translated as CASSRIDTGGTEAFF.

The V gene is TRBV28, the J gene TRBJ2-7, with a possible D match to TRBD1 (6 bases). The CDR3 runs 14 residues. The V gene's germline CDR1 is MDHEN and CDR2 SYDVKM. V lost 5 bases to trimming and J lost 3 bases, with 14 bases between them. This chain's CDR3 is CASSKTGSNYEQYF. Here the CDR3 DNA reads TGTGCCAGCAGTAAGACAGGATCGAACTACGAGCAGTACTTC.

This chain links TRBV10-1 with TRBJ2-2, with D hard to call. Trimming pared 5 bases from V and 6 bases from J, leaving 7 bases between. The CDR3 totals 12 residues. Germline V gives CDR1 WNHNN, CDR2 SYGVQD (reference sequence). The CDR3 DNA sequence: TGCGCCAGCAGTCTTGCGGCCGGGGAGCTGTTTTTT. It is translated as CASSLAAGELFF.

This clone was counted a single time. The V and J genes are TRBV4-2 and TRBJ2-7, with D tentatively TRBD2 (7 bases). Germline CDR1 and CDR2: LGHNA and YNFKEQ. The CDR3 has 15 residues. Trimming removed 0 bases at V and 3 bases at J, with 12 bases between. This CDR3 is CASSQDTGGGYEQYF. DNA of the CDR3: TGTGCCAGCAGCCAAGATACGGGGGGCGGCTACGAGCAGTACTTC.

The chain is built from TRBV5-6 and TRBJ1-3, with D possibly being TRBD1 (5 bases). CDR3 length: 16 residues. Germline-derived CDR1 and CDR2 are SGHDT and YYEEEE. V lost 0 bases, J lost 2 bases, and 12 bases lay in between. CDR3 bases: TGTGCCAGCAGCTTGGGACAGATATATACTGGAAACACCATATATTTT. Its translation is CASSLGQIYTGNTIYF.

V is TRBV4-1 and J is TRBJ2-1; 9 bases line up with TRBD2. Germline loops: CDR1 MGHRA, CDR2 YSYEKL. The junction had 4 bases not matched to a gene; V was cut back by 1 base and J by 6 bases. The CDR3 consists of 15 residues. Here the CDR3 reads CASSQASGAVNEQFF. CDR3 DNA sequence: TGCGCCAGCAGCCAAGCTAGCGGGGCCGTCAATGAGCAGTTCTTC.

The chain uses TRBV14 and TRBJ1-2; the D gene is possibly TRBD1 (5 bases). Trimming left V 0 bases short and J 3 bases short, with 11 bases between. The CDR3 is 15 amino acids. Germline loops: CDR1 SGHDN, CDR2 FVKESK. In nucleotides, the CDR3 is TGTGCCAGCAGCCAAGATACCGGGACGTACTATGGCTACACCTTC. Its translation is CASSQDTGTYYGYTF.

This clone was seen more than once but under ten times. The V gene is TRBV6-5, the J gene TRBJ2-7; 7 bases are a match to TRBD1. The length of the CDR3 is 14 residues. After removal of 6 bases from V and 2 bases from J, the junction contained 7 bases not matched to a gene. The germline gives CDR1 MNHEY, CDR2 SVGAGI. This CDR3 is CASSHRDRTYEQYF. CDR3 sequence (DNA): TGTGCCAGCAGCCACCGGGACAGAACCTACGAGCAGTACTTC.